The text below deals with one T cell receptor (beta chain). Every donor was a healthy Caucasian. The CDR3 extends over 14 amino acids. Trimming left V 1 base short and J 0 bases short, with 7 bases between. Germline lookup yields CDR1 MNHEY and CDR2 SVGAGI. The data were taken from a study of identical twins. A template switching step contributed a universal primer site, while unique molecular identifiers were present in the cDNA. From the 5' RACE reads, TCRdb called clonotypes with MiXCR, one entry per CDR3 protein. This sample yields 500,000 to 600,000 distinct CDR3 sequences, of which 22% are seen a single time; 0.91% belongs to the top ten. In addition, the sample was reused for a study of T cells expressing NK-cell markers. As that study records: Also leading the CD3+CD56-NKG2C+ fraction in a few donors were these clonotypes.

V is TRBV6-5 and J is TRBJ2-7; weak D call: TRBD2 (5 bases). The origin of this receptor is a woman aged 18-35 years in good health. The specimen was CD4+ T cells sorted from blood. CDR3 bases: TGTGCCAGCAGTTACTGGGAGAGCTCCTACGAGCAGTACTTC. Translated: CASSYWESSYEQYF.